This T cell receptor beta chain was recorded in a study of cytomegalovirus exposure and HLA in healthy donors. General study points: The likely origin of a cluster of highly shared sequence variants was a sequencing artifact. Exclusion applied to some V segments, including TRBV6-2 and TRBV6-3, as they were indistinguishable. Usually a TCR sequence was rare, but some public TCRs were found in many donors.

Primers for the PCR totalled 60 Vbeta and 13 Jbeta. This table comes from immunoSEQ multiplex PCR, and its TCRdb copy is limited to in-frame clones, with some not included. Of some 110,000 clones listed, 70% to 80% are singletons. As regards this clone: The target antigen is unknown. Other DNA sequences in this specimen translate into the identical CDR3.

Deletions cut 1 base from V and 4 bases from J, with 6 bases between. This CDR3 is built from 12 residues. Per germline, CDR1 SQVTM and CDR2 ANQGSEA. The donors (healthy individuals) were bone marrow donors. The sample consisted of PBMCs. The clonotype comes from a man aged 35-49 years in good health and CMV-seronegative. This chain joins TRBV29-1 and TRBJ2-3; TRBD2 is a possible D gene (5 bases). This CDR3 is CSVEAGSDTQYF. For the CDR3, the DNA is TGCAGCGTTGAAGCGGGGTCAGATACGCAGTATTTT.